Following are 4 T cell receptor beta chains from one sample sequenced in a study of early T cells in non-severe SARS-CoV-2 infection. TCRdb re-derived calls from the 5' RACE reads in MiXCR, one entry per CDR3 protein. The sample shows some 66,000 distinct CDR3 sequences, over 8% of them seen only once. Sequencing input: whole blood. These receptors all come from an adult who was a healthcare worker with PCR-confirmed SARS-CoV-2 infection or an uninfected control (not recorded which).

The sample holds many counts of this clonotype. V is TRBV7-9 and J is TRBJ2-1; D ambiguous. CDR1 and CDR2 from the germline V gene are SEHNR and FQNEAQ (reference sequence). The CDR3 spans 16 residues. V lost 0 bases to trimming and J lost 7 bases, with 16 bases between them. CDR3 residues: CASSLARGGLGNEQFF. DNA of the CDR3: TGTGCCAGCAGCTTAGCCAGAGGCGGCCTAGGGAATGAGCAGTTCTTC.

The chain employs TRBV5-6 and TRBJ2-1; D possibly corresponds to TRBD1 (5 bases). This CDR3 has 12 residues. The germline gives CDR1 SGHDT, CDR2 YYEEEE. V lost 5 bases to trimming and J lost 5 bases, with 8 bases between them. CDR3 amino acids: CASRTANNEQFF. Here the CDR3 DNA reads TGTGCCAGCAGGACAGCCAACAATGAGCAGTTCTTC.

This clonotype was counted ten times or more. The rearrangement uses TRBV20-1 and TRBJ2-3; D ambiguous. Germline assignment: CDR1 DFQATT and CDR2 SNEGSKA (reference sequence). Trimming shortened V by 6 bases and J by 0 bases, and 13 bases separated the two germline ends. This CDR3 has 14 amino acids. In nucleotides, the CDR3 is TGCAGTGCCGCTAGGCTTACTAGCACAGATACGCAGTATTTT. Translated: CSAARLTSTDTQYF.

The sample holds a few counts of this clonotype. The V call is TRBV20-1, the J call TRBJ2-1, with 7 bases that match TRBD2. V lost 5 bases and J lost 3; bases outside the gene matches: 7. CDR1 and CDR2 (germline): DFQATT, SNEGSKA (reference sequence). The CDR3 length is 14 residues. CDR3 bases: TGCAGTGCTGTCCGACTAGCCGACTACAATGAGCAGTTCTTC. Translating gives CSAVRLADYNEQFF.